Listed below are T cell receptor beta chains from one sample, sequenced in a study of OX40 agonist ivuxolimab in advanced cancers. Generated by immunoSEQ multiplex PCR, the TCRdb table keeps only in-frame clones and is missing some. The repertoire includes 25,000 to 35,000 clones, approximately 84% of them detected once, and roughly 19% sits in the top ten. The sample here was CD4+ or CD8+ T cells sorted from blood, taken in a trial of the OX40 agonist ivuxolimab. These receptors came from an adult with an advanced solid tumor such as melanoma, head and neck, liver or kidney cancer. Both conserved end residues are part of each CDR3. The D gene is left open where the match is weak. Part of the rows lack a size; the others show once, few, many or a class for expanded clones.

d_call clone_size j_call v_call cdr3_nt cdr3_aa
. . TRBJ2-2 TRBV11-3 TGTGCCAGCAGCTTAGTTGGGATCTCCCCCGGGGAGCTGTTTTTT CASSLVGISPGELFF
TRBD1 . TRBJ2-4 TRBV11-1 TGTGCCAGCAGCAAGAACGACAGGGGAGCCAAAAACATTCAGTACTTC CASSKNDRGAKNIQYF
. . TRBJ1-2 TRBV7-9 TGTGCCAGCAGCTTAGTTCCAGTTAACTATGGCTACACCTTC CASSLVPVNYGYTF
. . TRBJ2-6 TRBV6-1 TGTGCCAGCACTGGGTCAGGGACCGGGGCCAACGTCCTGACTTTC CASTGSGTGANVLTF
. . TRBJ2-3 TRBV10-3 TGTGCCATCAGTGGACGCCCGGGGCCCTCTGGAGATACGCAGTATTTT CAISGRPGPSGDTQYF
. . TRBJ1-2 TRBV9 TGTGCCAGCAGCGTAGGGACCTTGGATGGGGCTTCCTATGGCTACACCTTC CASSVGTLDGASYGYTF
. once TRBJ2-7 TRBV4-1 TGCGCCAGCAGCCCCACACACCCCGGCAGGGTCGAGCAGTACTTC CASSPTHPGRVEQYF
. . TRBJ2-7 TRBV7-2 TGTGCCAGCAGCTATGGTCGGGGGGCGAACTACGAGCAGTACTTC CASSYGRGANYEQYF
. . TRBJ1-1 TRBV5-5 TGTGCCAGCAGCACGGGCAGGAACACTGAAGCTTTCTTT CASSTGRNTEAFF
TRBD1 . TRBJ1-1 TRBV19 TGTGCCAGTAGGAACTTGAGGGGGCGTTATACTGAAGCTTTCTTT CASRNLRGRYTEAFF
TRBD2 . TRBJ2-7 TRBV7-8 TGTGCCAGCAGCTTAGAGGGCCTAGCGGCTACCTACGAGCAGTACTTC CASSLEGLAATYEQYF
. once TRBJ1-5 TRBV4-3 TGCGCCAGCAGCCTATCAGGGGATAGCAATCAGCCCCAGCATTTT CASSLSGDSNQPQHF
. . TRBJ2-7 TRBV14 TGTGCCAGCAGCCAAGACGAGGCTATCCCCTACGAGCAGTACTTC CASSQDEAIPYEQYF
. . TRBJ2-7 TRBV4-1 TGCGCCAGCAGCCCGCCGTACGGGGACGAGCAGTACTTC CASSPPYGDEQYF
. . TRBJ1-2 TRBV4-1 TGCGCCAGCAGCCAAGATCGGGCCAGCTCTGGCTACACCTTC CASSQDRASSGYTF
TRBD2 . TRBJ2-1 TRBV9 TGTGCCAGCAGCGTAGTTTCTAGCGGAAGCTCCTACAATGAGCAGTTCTTC CASSVVSSGSSYNEQFF
TRBD2 . TRBJ2-1 TRBV19 TGTGCCAGTAGCTGGACTAGCGGGATCTACAATGAGCAGTTCTTC CASSWTSGIYNEQFF
. . TRBJ2-1 TRBV7-6 TGTGCCAGCAGCTTCGACTCCTTAAATGAGCAGTTCTTC CASSFDSLNEQFF
TRBD1 . TRBJ2-7 TRBV5-8 TGTGCCAGCAGCCTTGAGGGGACAGGAGGCTCCTACGAGCAGTACTTC CASSLEGTGGSYEQYF
TRBD1 . TRBJ1-1 TRBV7-9 TGTGCCAGCAGCTTAGCAGGGACAGGGCGGTTGAGCACTGAAGCTTTCTTT CASSLAGTGRLSTEAFF
. few TRBJ1-1 TRBV30 TGTGCCTGGAGTGTCCCGGGGGGTGAAGCTTTCTTT CAWSVPGGEAFF
. . TRBJ2-7 TRBV11-2 TGTGCCAGCAGCTTAGATTGGGCCGTCGACGGGAACGAGCAGTACTTC CASSLDWAVDGNEQYF
. . TRBJ1-4 TRBV4-3 TGCGCCAGCAGCCCCCTGGGGGAGGACGCAACTAATGAAAAACTGTTTTTT CASSPLGEDATNEKLFF
TRBD2 . TRBJ2-1 TRBV11-2 TGTGCCAGCAGCCCCTCGCGGGAGGAGCAGTTCTTC CASSPSREEQFF
. . TRBJ1-1 TRBV7-9 TGTGCCAGCAGCCATTGGGGAATAACCCGCGTGAACACTGAAGCTTTCTTT CASSHWGITRVNTEAFF
TRBD2 once TRBJ2-3 TRBV6-1 TGTGCCAGCAGTGACGGGACTAGCGGACCTACGCAGTATTTT CASSDGTSGPTQYF
TRBD1 . TRBJ1-2 TRBV7-9 TGTGCCAGCAGCCAATTTGGGATGGCAGGGGGGCCTGACTATGGCTACACCTTC CASSQFGMAGGPDYGYTF
. few TRBJ1-4 TRBV5-4 TGTGCCAGCAGCTTGACCGGGAGTGGGAATGAAAAACTGTTTTTT CASSLTGSGNEKLFF
. . TRBJ2-3 TRBV9 TGTGCCAGCAGCGTCCCCGTGACGGGGCCAGATACGCAGTATTTT CASSVPVTGPDTQYF
TRBD2 . TRBJ2-7 TRBV4-3 TGCGCCAGCAGCCCGGGACTAGCGGGAGCCTACGAGCAGTACTTC CASSPGLAGAYEQYF
TRBD2 . TRBJ2-1 TRBV28 TGTGCCAGCAGTTTTGCTAGCGGGTACAATGAGCAGTTCTTC CASSFASGYNEQFF
. medium-sized TRBJ1-2 TRBV5-6 TGTGCCAGCAGCTTGGAAGGCGCTTCCCCACTCTATGGCTACACCTTC CASSLEGASPLYGYTF
TRBD2 . TRBJ2-7 TRBV11-2 TGTGCCAGCAGCCCGACGGGACTAGCTTACGAGCAGTACTTC CASSPTGLAYEQYF
. . TRBJ1-1 TRBV4-1 TGCGCCAGCAGCCCCCAGGGGACGCTCGACGAAGCTTTCTTT CASSPQGTLDEAFF
TRBD2 . TRBJ2-1 TRBV7-9 TGTGCCAGCAGCTCAGCACTAGCGGGAGGGCCAAGGGAGCAGTTCTTC CASSSALAGGPREQFF
TRBD1 . TRBJ2-7 TRBV7-6 TGTGCCAGCAGCCACCCGGGACAGGGGTACGAGCAGTACTTC CASSHPGQGYEQYF
TRBD2 . TRBJ2-3 TRBV6-6 TGTGCCAGCAGTTCCTTGGGGGGGGCAGATACGCAGTATTTT CASSSLGGADTQYF
. . TRBJ1-1 TRBV10-2 TGCGCCAGCAGTATGGCGGATGAAGCTTTCTTT CASSMADEAFF
TRBD1 . TRBJ2-7 TRBV5-5 TGTGCCAGCAGCGGGGGTAGGTGGGGACAGGACGAGCAGTACTTC CASSGGRWGQDEQYF
. . TRBJ2-7 TRBV6-5 TGTGCCAGCAGTGAGGGATACGAGCAGTACTTC CASSEGYEQYF
TRBD1 . TRBJ1-2 TRBV6-5 TGTGCCAGCAGCCCGGGACAGGGGAACTATGGCTACACCTTC CASSPGQGNYGYTF
TRBD2 . TRBJ2-1 TRBV5-1 TGCGCCAGCACCCCGGGTAGCGGGAGCTCCTACAATGAGCAGTTCTTC CASTPGSGSSYNEQFF
TRBD2 once TRBJ2-7 TRBV10-3 TGTGCCATCAGTGTGGGACTAGTCTCAGACGAGCAGTACTTC CAISVGLVSDEQYF
. few TRBJ2-7 TRBV6-5 TGTGCCAGCAGTTACTCCCCGGGTAGCTCCTACGAGCAGTACTTC CASSYSPGSSYEQYF
. . TRBJ2-1 TRBV29-1 TGCAGCGCCATCTGGAATGAGCAGTTCTTC CSAIWNEQFF
. . TRBJ1-4 TRBV7-8 TGTGCCAGCAGCTTAGGGGCAGGCGGGGAAAAACTGTTTTTT CASSLGAGGEKLFF
TRBD1 once TRBJ2-1 TRBV29-1 TGCAGCGTGAGACCCGGGACAGGGGATATCGATGAGCAGTTCTTC CSVRPGTGDIDEQFF
. . TRBJ2-7 TRBV10-3 TGTGCCATCATGGATACGAACTCCTACGAGCAGTACTTC CAIMDTNSYEQYF
. . TRBJ1-4 TRBV2 TGTGCCAGCAGAGGGGCCGTTCTTGAAAAACTGTTTTTT CASRGAVLEKLFF
. . TRBJ1-1 TRBV23-1 TGCGCCAGCAGTCAATATAATGCCAGGGGGAACACTGAAGCTTTCTTT CASSQYNARGNTEAFF
TRBD2 . TRBJ2-3 TRBV6-5 TGTGCCAGCAGTTCTCTAGCGGGGATCACAGATACGCAGTATTTT CASSSLAGITDTQYF
. . TRBJ2-1 TRBV6-5 TGTGCCAGCAGTTCTAATGATGAGCAGTTCTTC CASSSNDEQFF
. few TRBJ1-2 TRBV27 TGTGCCAGCAGTTTAATAGGGGACCATGGCTACACCTTC CASSLIGDHGYTF
. . TRBJ2-5 TRBV14 TGTGCCAGCAGCCGGTGGGGGCAAGAGACCCAGTACTTC CASSRWGQETQYF
. . TRBJ1-4 TRBV4-1 TGCGCCAGCAGCCAAGACTCTGAAAAACTGTTTTTT CASSQDSEKLFF
TRBD2 few TRBJ2-3 TRBV2 TGTGCCAGCAGTTGGACTAGCGGGAACACAGATACGCAGTATTTT CASSWTSGNTDTQYF
. . TRBJ2-3 TRBV11-2 TGTGCCAGCAGCTTAGTTTCGTCCTACACAGATACGCAGTATTTT CASSLVSSYTDTQYF